This T cell receptor (beta chain) came from a study of blood T cells in healthy people across ages. The germline V gene encodes CDR1 SGHVS and CDR2 FQNEAQ. Trimming took 1 base from V and 0 from J; bases not matched to a gene: 5. The CDR3 runs 17 residues. This clonotype was seen more than once but under ten times. Its antigen is still unknown. Findings of the study overall: Lack of knowledge of donor CMV status possibly confounded expanded clonotype changes.

The use of a sample-barcoded 5' primer and a J-beta primer mix characterized a second PCR of about 7 to 12 cycles. The template-switch adaptor was a 5' adaptor with 12 random nucleotides. It tagged each cDNA molecule. From the 5' RACE reads, TCRdb called clonotypes with MiXCR, one entry per CDR3 protein. The top ten hold over 10% of the sample, which has about 1.1 million distinct CDR3 sequences, roughly two fifths seen once. The sequenced sample was blood. This receptor was obtained from a man aged 18 to 30 in good health. This rearrangement joins TRBV7-8 to TRBJ2-4; the match to TRBD2 covers 8 bases. Here the CDR3 DNA reads TGTGCCAGCAGCTTAGTGGCGGGGGGTCTAGCCAAAAACATTCAGTACTTC. Translation: CASSLVAGGLAKNIQYF. The whole variable domain, remainder taken from reference TRBV7-8 and TRBJ2-4, is GAGVSQSPRYKVAKRGQDVALRCDPISGHVSLFWYQQALGQGPEFLTYFQNEAQLDKSGLPSDRFFAERPEGSVSTLKIQRTQQEDSAVYLCASSLVAGGLAKNIQYFGAGTRLSVL.